These 20 T cell receptor beta chains share one sample of origin, sequenced in a study of beta chain features in type 1 diabetes. Of the isolated RNA, all was reverse transcribed, and so the sequenced material was expressed TCRB transcripts. The table came from immunoSEQ multiplex PCR; TCRdb's copy has only in-frame clones and leaves some out. The sample consists of approximately 250,000 clones, 9.6% of them appearing once. Sequenced: naive CD4+ T cells from blood. The receptors derive from a woman between 18 and 29 years old in good health.

The CDR3 coding sequence is TGTGCCTGGAGTAGACTGACCCGGGAGGGTGGCTACACCTTC. It yields the protein CAWSRLTREGGYTF. The J gene is TRBJ1-2, the V gene TRBV30; D unresolved. Trimming left V 2 bases short and J 7 bases short, with 17 bases between. Per the germline V gene, CDR1 is GTSNPN and CDR2 is SVGIG (reference sequence). The CDR3 is 14 amino acids.

This clone was observed once. The chain combines TRBV5-1 with TRBJ1-1; TRBD1 agrees at 7 bases. Germline CDR1 and CDR2: SGHRS and YFSETQ. V was pared by 4 bases and J by 0 bases, with 12 bases of the junction left unmatched. This CDR3 is 17 amino acids long. The CDR3 DNA reads as TGCGCCAGCAGCACCGACAGGGCACGCACCTTGAACACTGAAGCTTTCTTT. Its translation: CASSTDRARTLNTEAFF.

The chain carries TRBV2 and TRBJ1-1; 10 bases fit TRBD1. V gave up 2 bases and J gave up 7 bases; unmatched junction bases: 1. CDR3 length: 13 amino acids. Germline lookup yields CDR1 SNHLY and CDR2 FYNNEI. The CDR3 region has the DNA TGTGCCAGCAGTGAAAGGACAGGGGGTGAAGCTTTCTTT. This codes for CASSERTGGEAFF.

CDR3 amino acids: CASSEWQTYEQYF. CDR3 DNA: TGTGCCAGCAGTGAATGGCAGACCTACGAGCAGTACTTC. The chain couples TRBV2 to TRBJ2-7; D remains ambiguous. The V and J ends lost 2 bases and 2 bases respectively, with 7 bases between them. The length of the CDR3 is 13 residues. CDR1 is SNHLY and CDR2 is FYNNEI in the germline V gene.

This clone was seen more than once but under ten times. The gene calls are TRBV7-6 and TRBJ2-7; TRBD1 aligns across 7 bases. CDR1 and CDR2 from the germline V gene are SGHVS and FNYEAQ. CDR3 length equals 14 residues. V was pared by 5 bases and J by 6 bases, with 10 bases of the junction left unmatched. The CDR3 loop is CASSPRQGGSEQYF. In DNA form, the CDR3 reads TGTGCCAGCAGCCCCCGACAGGGCGGCAGCGAGCAGTACTTC.

This chain links TRBV18 with TRBJ2-5; 10 nucleotides match TRBD1. Germline values: CDR1 KGHSH, CDR2 LQKENI. The junction had 4 bases not matched to a gene; V was cut back by 3 bases and J by 3 bases. The CDR3 runs 15 residues. As DNA, the CDR3 is TGTGCCAGCTCACCCCCCGGGACAGGGGAAGAGACCCAGTACTTC. It codes for CASSPPGTGEETQYF.

This clone turned up a few times. The chain recombines TRBV19 with TRBJ2-3, with 8 bases aligning to TRBD1. The length of the CDR3 is 14 residues. Unmatched junction bases numbered 5, after V lost 3 bases and J lost 6 bases. The V gene's germline CDR1 is LNHDA and CDR2 SQIVND (reference sequence). This CDR3 is CASSIQGQGDTQYF. The CDR3 nucleotides read TGTGCCAGTAGTATCCAAGGACAGGGCGATACGCAGTATTTT.

The CDR3 coding sequence is TGTGCCAGCAGTGGTGACAGGGGGAACACTGAAGCTTTCTTT. Translated, it gives CASSGDRGNTEAFF. V gene TRBV25-1 combines with J gene TRBJ1-1; 8 positions match TRBD1. Per germline, CDR1 MGHDK and CDR2 SYGVNS. Germline trimming cut 4 bases from V and 1 base from J; bases unmatched to any gene: 2. The CDR3 covers 14 residues.

V gene TRBV29-1 combines with J gene TRBJ2-1; 9 nucleotides agree with TRBD2. Germline CDR1 reads SQVTM; CDR2 reads ANQGSEA. The CDR3 sequence is 13 residues long. J lost 7 bases, V lost 6 bases, and 7 bases had no gene match. The CDR3 sequence is CSVGGLAFNEQFF. For the CDR3, the DNA is TGCAGCGTGGGAGGACTAGCGTTTAATGAGCAGTTCTTC.

This clone has a handful of counts. The chain couples TRBV30 to TRBJ1-4, with D tentatively TRBD1 (5 bases). The CDR3 has 13 amino acids. Germline V CDR1 and CDR2: GTSNPN, SVGIG (reference sequence). Trimming shortened V by 5 bases and J by 10 bases, and 17 bases separated the two germline ends. This chain's CDR3 is CAWAIRDSGKLFF. The CDR3 coding sequence is TGTGCCTGGGCTATCAGGGATTCTGGAAAACTGTTTTTT.

This clone was observed a handful of times. The chain has TRBV5-1 and TRBJ2-1, with 7 bases aligning to TRBD2. The CDR3 loop spans 16 amino acids. The germline V gene encodes CDR1 SGHRS and CDR2 YFSETQ. The J segment lost 6 bases and the V segment lost 4 bases, leaving 13 bases of the junction unmatched. The CDR3 protein is CASSLQAAGTVNEQFF. In DNA, the CDR3 is TGCGCCAGCAGCCTACAGGCAGCGGGGACCGTCAATGAGCAGTTCTTC.

The table lists this clone with a few counts. The rearrangement links TRBV6-4 to TRBJ2-1; possibly TRBD2 for D (5 bases). Trimming took 3 bases from V and 0 from J, leaving 18 bases between them. The CDR3 runs 18 residues. CDR1 and CDR2 (germline): MRHNA, SNTAGT. CDR3: CASSETRVRAASYNEQFF. CDR3 nucleotides: TGTGCCAGCAGTGAGACTCGGGTTAGAGCGGCCTCCTACAATGAGCAGTTCTTC.

This clone was seen more than once but under ten times. The rearrangement links TRBV23-1 to TRBJ1-5; 11 bases align to TRBD1. Being an ORF, TRBV23-1 has a function that is uncertain. J lost 2 bases, V lost 0 bases, and 15 bases had no gene match. The CDR3 runs 21 residues. The CDR3 DNA is TGCGCCAGCAGTCAATCCCGGACAGGGGGCCGATCCCTGCGTGGCAATCAGCCCCAGCATTTT. Amino acid sequence: CASSQSRTGGRSLRGNQPQHF.

The sample holds a few counts of this clone. V usage is TRBV29-1 and J usage is TRBJ2-7; a possible D gene is TRBD1 (5 bases). Germline loops: CDR1 SQVTM, CDR2 ANQGSEA. The CDR3 loop spans 13 amino acids. V was cut by 6 bases and J by 5 bases, with 17 bases left in between. The CDR3 spells CSVRQSLRNEQYF. CDR3 coding DNA: TGCAGCGTGAGACAGTCCCTACGGAACGAGCAGTACTTC.

This clone was seen only a few times. V gene TRBV9 combines with J gene TRBJ2-6; D possibly corresponds to TRBD1 (5 bases). Germline values: CDR1 SGDLS, CDR2 YYNGEE. This CDR3 has 16 residues. The germline V and J ends were trimmed by 0 bases and 2 bases, with 9 bases remaining between them. The CDR3 sequence: CASSVAIGAGANVLTF. CDR3 bases: TGTGCCAGCAGCGTAGCTATAGGGGCTGGGGCCAACGTCCTGACTTTC.

This chain links TRBV30 with TRBJ2-7; D is possibly TRBD2 (6 bases). CDR1 is GTSNPN, CDR2 SVGIG, per germline (reference sequence). The CDR3 contains 13 residues. V dropped 2 bases and J dropped 5 bases, with 13 bases sitting between them. Here the CDR3 DNA reads TGTGCCTGGAGTAGTCGGAGGGGCCACGAGCAGTACTTC. It is translated as CAWSSRRGHEQYF. Variable domain in full (rest from reference TRBV30 and TRBJ2-7): SQTIHQWPATLVQPVGSPLSLECTVEGTSNPNLYWYRQAAGRGLQLLFYSVGIGQISSEVPQNLSASRPQDRQFILSSKKLLLSDSGFYLCAWSSRRGHEQYFGPGTRLTVT.

The chain combines TRBV11-2 with TRBJ2-5, with a possible D match to TRBD1 (6 bases). Trimming shortened V by 3 bases and J by 4 bases, and 18 bases separated the two germline ends. CDR3 length: 16 amino acids. Germline loops: CDR1 SGHAT, CDR2 FQNNGV. CDR3 in DNA: TGTGCCAGCAGCTTCTTCCCCCTCGGACAGAGAGAGACCCAGTACTTC. Its translation: CASSFFPLGQRETQYF.

This clone has just a few counts. V usage is TRBV6-5 and J usage is TRBJ2-3; 11 bases are a match to TRBD2. J gave up 4 bases and V 8 bases, and 8 bases lay outside the gene matches. Germline V gene lookup returns CDR1 MNHEY and CDR2 SVGAGI. The CDR3 loop spans 15 amino acids. The CDR3 protein is CASQLAGARSDTQYF. The CDR3 DNA follows: TGTGCCAGCCAACTAGCGGGGGCCAGGTCAGATACGCAGTATTTT.

This clone was detected only a few times. The rearrangement links TRBV19 to TRBJ1-2; maybe TRBD1 (5 bases). Germline V gene sequence: CDR1 LNHDA, CDR2 SQIVND (reference sequence). With 6 bases removed from V and 8 bases from J, the gap between germline ends came to 16 bases. This CDR3 comprises 13 residues. DNA for the CDR3: TGTGCCAGTAGCCCGACGGGGGTCGAGGGCTACACCTTC. Amino acid sequence: CASSPTGVEGYTF.

There are a few counts of this clone. V and J are TRBV11-2 and TRBJ2-5; possibly TRBD1 for D (6 bases). The CDR3 is made up of 17 amino acids. V lost 5 bases, J lost 0 bases, and 19 bases lay in between. Germline V gene sequence: CDR1 SGHAT, CDR2 FQNNGV. CDR3 amino acids: CASSPWAGQLNQETQYF. The CDR3 region has the DNA TGTGCCAGCAGCCCCTGGGCTGGACAGTTGAACCAAGAGACCCAGTACTTC.